This TCR beta chain is from a study of tumor-infiltrating lymphocytes in oesophageal squamous cell carcinoma. In this sample, this clonotype turned up a few times. The CDR3 totals 15 residues. Germline V gene lookup returns CDR1 SGHTA and CDR2 FQGNSA. TCRdb re-analysed the PCR reads in MiXCR, keeping a single row per CDR3 protein. The profile shows around 23,000 distinct CDR3 sequences, 35% to 45% of them singletons. Sample: esophageal tumor tissue. The clonotype was recovered from a male donor with esophageal squamous cell carcinoma. The chain uses TRBV7-2 and TRBJ2-1; 8 nucleotides line up with TRBD2. The J call is in doubt because the DNA end fits TRBJ2-5 better. For the CDR3, the DNA is TGTGCCAGCAGCTTTATTAGCGGGACTCAAGAGACCCAGTACTTC. Translated: CASSFISGTQETQYF.